The 21 T cell receptor beta chains given below trace back to one sample, sequenced in a study of cytomegalovirus exposure and HLA in healthy donors. Profiled with immunoSEQ multiplex PCR; TCRdb holds only in-frame clones, not every one. The sample yields approximately 150,000 clones, approximately 88% seen once. Source material: PBMCs. These TCRs come from a man younger than 30 in good health and CMV-seropositive.

The V and J genes are TRBV7-6 and TRBJ1-1, with no clear D. CDR1 and CDR2 (germline): SGHVS, FNYEAQ. The V gene lost 2 bases and the J gene lost 1 base, with 5 bases spanning the gap. This CDR3 spans 13 amino acids. The CDR3 protein is CASSLSGNTEAFF. CDR3 nucleotide sequence: TGTGCCAGCAGCTTATCAGGGAACACTGAAGCTTTCTTT.

J is TRBJ2-2 and V is TRBV2, with D maybe TRBD1 (6 bases). Trimming removed 2 bases from V and 1 base from J, with 11 bases in between. CDR3 length: 16 residues. Germline V gene sequence: CDR1 SNHLY, CDR2 FYNNEI. DNA of the CDR3: TGTGCCAGCAGTGAATCTGGGGGCGGGAACACCGGGGAGCTGTTTTTT. Protein product: CASSESGGGNTGELFF.

The chain combines TRBV7-9 with TRBJ2-2, with D possibly matching TRBD1 (5 bases). The CDR3 consists of 13 residues. From germline, CDR1 is SEHNR and CDR2 FQNEAQ (reference sequence). The V end lost 5 bases, the J end lost 6 bases, and 10 bases lay between the germline ends. CDR3 nucleotides: TGTGCCAGCAGCCAAGTAGGGGCCGGGGAGCTGTTTTTT. It codes for CASSQVGAGELFF.

The chain joins TRBV4-1 to TRBJ2-7; TRBD2 aligns across 11 bases. Germline V gene lookup returns CDR1 MGHRA and CDR2 YSYEKL. Trimming at V came to 1 base and at J to 0 bases, leaving 8 bases not matched to a gene. The CDR3 consists of 18 residues. CDR3 residues: CASSQAYGTSGFSYEQYF. The CDR3 nucleotides are TGCGCCAGCAGCCAAGCTTACGGGACTAGCGGATTCTCCTACGAGCAGTACTTC.

In DNA, the CDR3 is TGTGCCAGCAGGGGACAGGTCCGGAGCGAGCAGTACTTC. Protein product: CASRGQVRSEQYF. J is TRBJ2-7 and V is TRBV6-5; TRBD1 matches at 8 bases. The germline CDR1 and CDR2 sequences are MNHEY and SVGAGI. Trimming removed 6 bases from V and 6 bases from J; junction bases left unmatched: 7. The length of the CDR3 is 13 residues.

This clone was seen a single time. The chain carries TRBV18 and TRBJ1-1; possible D gene TRBD1, 6 bases. The CDR3 spans 16 residues. Looked up from germline, CDR1 is KGHSH and CDR2 is LQKENI. V lost 4 bases, J lost 3 bases, and 18 bases lay in between. The CDR3 loop reads CASSLSGGVMDTEAFF. The DNA of the CDR3 is TGTGCCAGCTCACTTTCGGGGGGCGTAATGGACACTGAAGCTTTCTTT.

This clone was counted only a few times. The chain carries TRBV6-5 and TRBJ1-1; TRBD1 aligns across 8 bases. V shed 9 bases, J shed 1 base, and the junction held 4 bases outside the gene matches. This CDR3 has 13 residues. Germline CDR1 MNHEY, CDR2 SVGAGI. The CDR3, as DNA: TGTGCCAGTGAGACAGGGGAGAACACTGAAGCTTTCTTT. It codes for CASETGENTEAFF.

V is TRBV2 and J is TRBJ2-7; 15 bases are shared with TRBD2. The CDR3 loop spans 14 amino acids. V shed 5 bases and J 7 bases; nucleotides not matched to a gene: 3. Germline CDR1 reads SNHLY; CDR2 reads FYNNEI. For the CDR3, the DNA is TGTGCCAGCAGTTGGACTAGCGGGGGGGAAGAGCAGTACTTC. Translated, it gives CASSWTSGGEEQYF.

The rearrangement uses TRBV15 and TRBJ1-2; TRBD1 aligns across 7 bases. Germline CDR1 and CDR2: LNHNV and YYDKDF (reference sequence). V lost 3 bases and J lost 8; bases outside the gene matches: 6. The CDR3 sequence is 13 residues long. The CDR3 sequence: CATSRETGKGYTF. CDR3 bases: TGTGCCACCAGCAGGGAGACAGGGAAGGGCTACACCTTC.

V is TRBV5-4 and J is TRBJ1-6, with a weak D call TRBD1 (6 bases). V lost 2 bases to trimming and J lost 4 bases, with 7 bases between them. Germline V gene lookup returns CDR1 SGHNT and CDR2 YYREEE (reference sequence). The CDR3 length is 14 residues. The DNA of the CDR3 is TGTGCCAGCAGCTTTGGACAGTATAATTCACCCCTCCACTTT. Translating it yields CASSFGQYNSPLHF.

This sequence joins TRBV7-8 and TRBJ2-2; D may be TRBD1 (8 bases). This CDR3 is 16 amino acids long. The V gene's germline CDR1 is SGHVS and CDR2 FQNEAQ. V lost 8 bases to trimming and J lost 1 base, with 17 bases between them. CDR3 residues: CASYPGGQVNTGELFF. The CDR3 nucleotides read TGTGCCAGCTATCCGGGGGGACAGGTGAACACCGGGGAGCTGTTTTTT.

The V call is TRBV6-5, the J call TRBJ2-7; TRBD1 matches at 8 bases. The CDR3 loop spans 13 amino acids. Germline lookup yields CDR1 MNHEY and CDR2 SVGAGI. V trimming: 6 bases; J trimming: 7 bases; junction bases outside the gene matches: 8. CDR3 residues: CASSRGHRGEQYF. DNA of the CDR3: TGTGCCAGCAGCAGGGGGCATCGGGGAGAGCAGTACTTC.

The rearrangement uses TRBV7-2 and TRBJ2-7, with D possibly matching TRBD1 (6 bases). CDR3 length equals 15 residues. Germline V lookup: CDR1 SGHTA, CDR2 FQGNSA. The V end was cut by 5 bases, the J end by 2 bases, with 16 bases between. The DNA of the CDR3 is TGTGCCAGCAGCCTCTCCGACAGGACAGCCTACGAGCAGTACTTC. As protein: CASSLSDRTAYEQYF.

This clone was observed once. The V gene is TRBV28, the J gene TRBJ2-6; 8 nucleotides match TRBD1. There are 18 residues in the CDR3. The V segment lost 7 bases and the J segment 0 bases; nucleotides outside the gene matches: 11. Germline lookup yields CDR1 MDHEN and CDR2 SYDVKM. This chain's CDR3 is CASTSVQGVSSGANVLTF. The CDR3, as DNA: TGTGCCAGCACCAGTGTACAGGGGGTCTCCTCTGGGGCCAACGTCCTGACTTTC.

J is TRBJ2-3 and V is TRBV5-1; D is possibly TRBD1 (6 bases). The ends were cut back, 1 base at V and 7 bases at J, with 13 bases in the middle. The germline CDR1 and CDR2 sequences are SGHRS and YFSETQ. The CDR3 is made up of 14 amino acids. The CDR3 sequence: CASSLTGSVYTQYF. The CDR3 DNA is TGCGCCAGCAGCTTGACAGGGTCCGTTTATACGCAGTATTTT.

This chain uses TRBV4-2 with TRBJ1-1; D gene ambiguous. With 0 bases removed from V and 7 bases from J, the gap between germline ends came to 9 bases. Germline values: CDR1 LGHNA, CDR2 YNFKEQ. The CDR3 is 13 residues long. In nucleotides, the CDR3 is TGTGCCAGCAGCCAAGAGTCATTTGTTGAAGCTTTCTTT. It yields the protein CASSQESFVEAFF.

The J gene is TRBJ2-7, the V gene TRBV6-1, with 9 bases identical to TRBD2. The CDR3 is 15 amino acids. With 1 base clipped from V and 1 base from J, the junction kept 2 bases outside the gene matches. CDR1 and CDR2 (germline): MNHNS, SASEGT. CDR3 nucleotides: TGTGCCAGCAGTGAAGAAGCGGGGGGATCCTACGAGCAGTACTTC. As protein: CASSEEAGGSYEQYF.

This chain links TRBV29-1 with TRBJ1-2, with 9 bases aligning to TRBD1. The CDR3 consists of 13 residues. The V gene end was trimmed by 5 bases and the J gene end by 4 bases; junction bases not matched to a gene: 5. Germline lookup yields CDR1 SQVTM and CDR2 ANQGSEA. The CDR3 spells CSVSLTGGYGYTF. The CDR3 nucleotides read TGCAGCGTTTCCCTGACAGGGGGCTATGGCTACACCTTC.

This chain connects TRBV28 to TRBJ2-3, with TRBD2 matching 8 bases. Germline V gene data show CDR1 as MDHEN and CDR2 as SYDVKM. V lost 2 bases, J lost 4 bases, and 11 bases stayed unmatched. The CDR3 has 17 residues. CDR3 residues: CASSLRRRGASSDTQYF. CDR3 nucleotides: TGTGCCAGCAGTTTAAGGCGGCGGGGGGCCAGCTCAGATACGCAGTATTTT.

This chain uses TRBV6-6 with TRBJ2-3; D is unresolved. Germline V gives CDR1 MNHNY, CDR2 SVGAGI (reference sequence). The CDR3 loop spans 15 amino acids. V gave up 0 bases and J gave up 1 base, with 8 bases separating them. CDR3 in amino acids: CASSYSWQGTDTQYF. CDR3 nucleotide sequence: TGTGCCAGCAGTTACTCTTGGCAGGGCACAGATACGCAGTATTTT.

The rearrangement uses TRBV29-1 and TRBJ2-2; D ambiguous. The V end was cut by 6 bases, the J end by 8 bases, with 10 bases between. This CDR3 has 11 amino acids. Per germline, CDR1 SQVTM and CDR2 ANQGSEA. DNA of the CDR3: TGCAGCGTGACGGTCGGGGGGGAGCTGTTTTTT. It translates to CSVTVGGELFF.